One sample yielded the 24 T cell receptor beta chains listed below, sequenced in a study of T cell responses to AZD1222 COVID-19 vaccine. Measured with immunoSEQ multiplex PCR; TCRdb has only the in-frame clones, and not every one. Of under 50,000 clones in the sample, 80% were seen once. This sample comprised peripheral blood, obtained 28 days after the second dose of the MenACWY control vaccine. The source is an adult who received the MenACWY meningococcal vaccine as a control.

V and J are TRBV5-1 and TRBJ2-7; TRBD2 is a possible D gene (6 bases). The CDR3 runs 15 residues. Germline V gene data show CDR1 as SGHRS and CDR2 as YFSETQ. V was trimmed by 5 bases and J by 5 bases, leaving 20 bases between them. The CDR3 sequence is CASRGGGRVSNEQYF. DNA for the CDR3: TGCGCCAGCAGGGGGGGTGGCAGGGTGTCCAACGAGCAGTACTTC.

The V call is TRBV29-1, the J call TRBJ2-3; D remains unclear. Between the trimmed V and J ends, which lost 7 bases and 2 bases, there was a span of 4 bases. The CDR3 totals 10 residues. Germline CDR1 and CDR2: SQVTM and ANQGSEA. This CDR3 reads CSAYTDTQYF. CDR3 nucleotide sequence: TGCAGCGCCTACACAGATACGCAGTATTTT.

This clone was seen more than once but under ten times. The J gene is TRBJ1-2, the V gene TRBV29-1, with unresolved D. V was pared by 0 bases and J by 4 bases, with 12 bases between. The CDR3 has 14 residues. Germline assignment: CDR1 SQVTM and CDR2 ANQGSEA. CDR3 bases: TGCAGCGTTGAAGAACTTCAAGGAGCCTATGGCTACACCTTC. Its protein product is CSVEELQGAYGYTF.

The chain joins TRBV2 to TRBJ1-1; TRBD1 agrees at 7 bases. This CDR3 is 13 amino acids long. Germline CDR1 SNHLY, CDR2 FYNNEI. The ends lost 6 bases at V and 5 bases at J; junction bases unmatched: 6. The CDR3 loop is CASSSQGKTEAFF. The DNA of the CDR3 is TGTGCCAGCAGCTCACAGGGGAAGACTGAAGCTTTCTTT.

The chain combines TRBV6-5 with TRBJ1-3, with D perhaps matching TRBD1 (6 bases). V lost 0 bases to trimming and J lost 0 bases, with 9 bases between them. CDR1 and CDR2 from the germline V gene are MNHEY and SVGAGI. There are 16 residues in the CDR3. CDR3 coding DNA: TGTGCCAGCAGTTACTCAAGGGGGAGCTCTGGAAACACCATATATTTT. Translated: CASSYSRGSSGNTIYF.

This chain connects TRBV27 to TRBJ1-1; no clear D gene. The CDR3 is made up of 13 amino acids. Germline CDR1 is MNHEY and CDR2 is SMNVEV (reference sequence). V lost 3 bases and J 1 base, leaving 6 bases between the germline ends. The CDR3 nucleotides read TGTGCCAGCAGTTTGAGGGAGAACACTGAAGCTTTCTTT. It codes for CASSLRENTEAFF.

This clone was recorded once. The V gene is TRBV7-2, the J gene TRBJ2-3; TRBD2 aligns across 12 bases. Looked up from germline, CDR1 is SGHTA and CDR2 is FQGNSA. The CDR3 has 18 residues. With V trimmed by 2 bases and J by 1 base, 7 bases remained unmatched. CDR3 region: CASSLISLAGGRTDTQYF. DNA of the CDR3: TGTGCCAGCAGCTTAATCTCCCTAGCGGGAGGGCGCACAGATACGCAGTATTTT.

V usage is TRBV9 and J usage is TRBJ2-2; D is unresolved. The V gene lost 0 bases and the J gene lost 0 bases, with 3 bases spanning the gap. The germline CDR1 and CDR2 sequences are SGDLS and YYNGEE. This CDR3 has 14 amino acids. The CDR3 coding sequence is TGTGCCAGCAGCGTAGTGGCGAACACCGGGGAGCTGTTTTTT. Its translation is CASSVVANTGELFF.

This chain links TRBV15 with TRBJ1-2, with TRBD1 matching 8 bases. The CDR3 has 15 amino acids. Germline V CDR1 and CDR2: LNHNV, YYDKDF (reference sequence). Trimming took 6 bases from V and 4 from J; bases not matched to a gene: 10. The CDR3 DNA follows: TGTGCCACCAGACCATGGACAGGGATGAGCTATGGCTACACCTTC. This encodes CATRPWTGMSYGYTF.

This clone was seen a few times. The CDR3 DNA is TGTGCCAGCAGCCTGGACGGGACTCTCTTCTCTGGAAACACCATATATTTT. The encoded protein is CASSLDGTLFSGNTIYF. V and J are TRBV14 and TRBJ1-3; the D gene is possibly TRBD1 (5 bases). The V end was cut by 4 bases, the J end by 0 bases, with 16 bases between. The CDR3 is 17 amino acids. Germline V lookup: CDR1 SGHDN, CDR2 FVKESK.

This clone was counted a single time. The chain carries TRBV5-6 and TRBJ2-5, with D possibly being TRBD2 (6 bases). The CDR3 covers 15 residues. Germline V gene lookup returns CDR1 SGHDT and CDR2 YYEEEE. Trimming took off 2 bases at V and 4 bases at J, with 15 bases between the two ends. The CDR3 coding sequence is TGTGCCAGCAGCTTAAGAACCCTCGGGGGAGAGACCCAGTACTTC. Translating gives CASSLRTLGGETQYF.

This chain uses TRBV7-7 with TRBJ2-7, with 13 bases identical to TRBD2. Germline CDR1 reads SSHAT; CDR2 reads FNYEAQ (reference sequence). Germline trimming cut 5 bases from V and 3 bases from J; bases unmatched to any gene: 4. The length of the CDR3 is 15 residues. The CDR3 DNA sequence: TGTGCCAGCAGCCCCGGACTAGCGGGAGACTACGAGCAGTACTTC. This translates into CASSPGLAGDYEQYF.

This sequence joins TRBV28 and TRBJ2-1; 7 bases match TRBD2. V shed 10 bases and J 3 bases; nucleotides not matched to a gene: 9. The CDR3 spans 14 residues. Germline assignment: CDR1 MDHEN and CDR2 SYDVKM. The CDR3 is CATDGLGRYNEQFF. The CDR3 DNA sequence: TGTGCCACCGATGGACTAGGTCGCTACAATGAGCAGTTCTTC.

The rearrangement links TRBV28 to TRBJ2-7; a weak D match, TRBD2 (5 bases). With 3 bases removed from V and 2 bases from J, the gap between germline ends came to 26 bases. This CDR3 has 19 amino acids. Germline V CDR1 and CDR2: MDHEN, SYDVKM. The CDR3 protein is CASSFLLTNTDEDPYEQYF. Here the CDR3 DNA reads TGTGCCAGCAGTTTTCTTCTGACTAACACGGATGAAGACCCCTACGAGCAGTACTTC.

The CDR3 DNA follows: TGTGCCAGCTCACCAAGGGAACAGAACTTCTATGGCTACACCTTC. This codes for CASSPREQNFYGYTF. The rearrangement joins TRBV18 to TRBJ1-2; D unresolved. Germline-derived CDR1 and CDR2 are KGHSH and LQKENI. The CDR3 extends over 15 amino acids. V lost 2 bases to trimming and J lost 4 bases, with 14 bases between them.

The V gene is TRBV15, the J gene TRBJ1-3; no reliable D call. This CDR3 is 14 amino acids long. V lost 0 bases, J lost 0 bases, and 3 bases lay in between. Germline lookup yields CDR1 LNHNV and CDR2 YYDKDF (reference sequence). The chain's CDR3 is CATSRDLSGNTIYF. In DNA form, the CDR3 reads TGTGCCACCAGCAGAGACCTCTCTGGAAACACCATATATTTT.

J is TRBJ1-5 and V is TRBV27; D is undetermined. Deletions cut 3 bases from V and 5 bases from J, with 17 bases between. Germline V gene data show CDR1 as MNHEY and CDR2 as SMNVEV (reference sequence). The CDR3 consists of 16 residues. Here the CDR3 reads CASSFLGPYGDQPQHF. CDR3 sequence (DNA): TGTGCCAGCAGTTTTCTCGGCCCCTACGGGGATCAGCCCCAGCATTTT.

The CDR3 coding sequence is TGTGCCAGCAGCCGGGCCCTAAGTCCGGGAGACTACACCTTC. Protein: CASSRALSPGDYTF. The rearrangement uses TRBV5-6 and TRBJ1-2; D remains unclear. Trimming took 4 bases from V and 10 from J, leaving 20 bases between them. CDR3 length: 14 residues. The germline gives CDR1 SGHDT, CDR2 YYEEEE.

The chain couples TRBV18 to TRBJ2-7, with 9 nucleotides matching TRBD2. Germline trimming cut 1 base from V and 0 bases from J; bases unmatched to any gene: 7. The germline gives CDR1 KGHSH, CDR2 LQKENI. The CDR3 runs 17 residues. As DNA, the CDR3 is TGTGCCAGCTCACCACAACAGACTAGCGGACTCTCCTACGAGCAGTACTTC. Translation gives CASSPQQTSGLSYEQYF.

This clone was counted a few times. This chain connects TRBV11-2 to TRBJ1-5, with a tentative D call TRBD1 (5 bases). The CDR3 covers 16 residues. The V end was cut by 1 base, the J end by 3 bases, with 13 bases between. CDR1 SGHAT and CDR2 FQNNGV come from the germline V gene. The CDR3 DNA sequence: TGTGCCAGCAGCTTAGGATCGGGACGGATCAATCAGCCCCAGCATTTT. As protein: CASSLGSGRINQPQHF.

CDR3 sequence (DNA): TGCGCCAGCAAATCTACAGGGGGCGCCGAGCAGTTCTTC. Translating gives CASKSTGGAEQFF. The chain links TRBV10-1 to TRBJ2-1; TRBD1 matches 9 bases. This CDR3 is built from 13 residues. V was clipped by 7 bases and J by 10 bases; unmatched bases: 8. CDR1 and CDR2 (germline): WNHNN, SYGVQD (reference sequence).

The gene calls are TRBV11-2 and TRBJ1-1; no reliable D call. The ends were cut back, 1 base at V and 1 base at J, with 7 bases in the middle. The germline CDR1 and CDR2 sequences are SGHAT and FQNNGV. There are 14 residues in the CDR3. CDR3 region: CASSLALKNTEAFF. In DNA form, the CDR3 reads TGTGCCAGCAGCTTAGCACTAAAGAACACTGAAGCTTTCTTT.

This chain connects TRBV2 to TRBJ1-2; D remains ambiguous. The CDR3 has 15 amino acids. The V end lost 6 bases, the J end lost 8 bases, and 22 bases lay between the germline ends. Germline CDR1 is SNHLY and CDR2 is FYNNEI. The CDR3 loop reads CASRFTPEAPGGYTF. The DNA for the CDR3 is TGTGCCAGCAGATTTACCCCCGAGGCTCCAGGCGGCTACACCTTC.

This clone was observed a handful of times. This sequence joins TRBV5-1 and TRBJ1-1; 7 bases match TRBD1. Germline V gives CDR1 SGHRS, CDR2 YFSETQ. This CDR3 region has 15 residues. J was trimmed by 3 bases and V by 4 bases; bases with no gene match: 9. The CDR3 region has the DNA TGCGCCAGCAGCAAACTAGGGGGCGCGGACACTGAAGCTTTCTTT. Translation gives CASSKLGGADTEAFF.